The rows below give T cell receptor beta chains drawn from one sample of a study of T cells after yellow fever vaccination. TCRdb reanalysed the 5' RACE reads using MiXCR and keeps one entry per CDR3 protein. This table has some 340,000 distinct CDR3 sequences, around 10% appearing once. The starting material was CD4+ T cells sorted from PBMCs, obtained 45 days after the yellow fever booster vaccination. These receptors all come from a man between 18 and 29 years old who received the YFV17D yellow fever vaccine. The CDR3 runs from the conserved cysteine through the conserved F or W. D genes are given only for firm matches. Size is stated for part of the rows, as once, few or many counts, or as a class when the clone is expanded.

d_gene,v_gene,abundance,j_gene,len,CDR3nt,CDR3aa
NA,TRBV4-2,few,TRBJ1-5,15,TGTGCCAGCAGCTGGGAGGCGGGGAGTAATCAGCCCCAGCATTTT,CASSWEAGSNQPQHF
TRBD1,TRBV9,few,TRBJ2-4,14,TGTGCCAGCAGCGTAGGGGACAGTATGAACATTCAGTACTTC,CASSVGDSMNIQYF
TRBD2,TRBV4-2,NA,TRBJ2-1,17,TGTGCCAGCAGTCCCGGGACTAGCCAGAGCTCCTACAATGAGCAGTTCTTC,CASSPGTSQSSYNEQFF
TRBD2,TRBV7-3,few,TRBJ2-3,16,TGTGCCAGCAGCCCTCCCGGGACTAGCGGCACAGATACGCAGTATTTT,CASSPPGTSGTDTQYF
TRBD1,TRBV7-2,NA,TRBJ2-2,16,TGTGCCAGCAGCCCACGGACAGGGGAGAACACCGGGGAGCTGTTTTTT,CASSPRTGENTGELFF
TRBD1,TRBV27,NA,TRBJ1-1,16,TGTGCCAGCAGTTTTTACGCGACCACAGGGGCCACTGAAGCTTTCTTT,CASSFYATTGATEAFF
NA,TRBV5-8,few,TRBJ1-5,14,TGTGCCAGCACCCTGGACAAGGGCAATCAGCCCCAGCATTTT,CASTLDKGNQPQHF
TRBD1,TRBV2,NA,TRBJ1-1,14,TGTGCCAGCAGGTGGACAGGGTCTGGGACTGAAGCTTTCTTT,CASRWTGSGTEAFF
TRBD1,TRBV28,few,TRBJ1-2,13,TGTGCCAGCAGTCGACAGGGCGACTATGGCTACACCTTC,CASSRQGDYGYTF
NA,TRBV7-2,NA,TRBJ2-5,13,NA,CASSTSHGETQYF
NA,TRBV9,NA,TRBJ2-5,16,TGTGCCAGCAGCGTCGACGGGGGCTCGGGGATTGAGACCCAGTACTTC,CASSVDGGSGIETQYF